This T cell receptor beta chain emerged from a study of identical twins. This clonotype was recorded a few times. Everyone who donated was a healthy Caucasian. TCRdb analysed the 5' RACE reads with MiXCR anew, one entry per CDR3 protein. The sample has roughly 490,000 distinct CDR3 sequences, 14% seen once. The CDR3 is 14 residues long. The V and J ends lost 9 bases and 6 bases respectively, with 18 bases between them. The sample also formed part of further work on yellow fever vaccine responses in identical twins.

This TCR derives from a woman younger than 35 in good health. The chain uses TRBV12-3 or TRBV12-4 and TRBJ2-1; D may be TRBD2 (5 bases). Sequencing was carried out using CD4+ T cells sorted from blood. The CDR3 is CASNLEGPFNEQFF. The CDR3 DNA follows: TGTGCCAGTAATCTCGAGGGCCCATTCAATGAGCAGTTCTTC.